The 5 T cell receptor beta chains given below trace back to one sample, sequenced in a study of T-cell memory formation after mild COVID-19 (dated by TCRdb to the early 2020s). Libraries were made using 5' RACE. Sequencer: Illumina NovaSeq 6000. TCRdb reanalyzed the raw reads on its own, using fastp at Q25 for trimming and MiXCR for clone calling, and kept in-frame beta chains. Rows with a matching CDR3 protein are joined into one entry that keeps the most common DNA and genes. Within this sample are tens of thousands of distinct CDR3 sequences, with about 6.1% of them counted one time only. Under 0.85% of the sample is taken by the ten largest. Material: PBMCs or a T cell subset sorted from them (not recorded which). These receptors came from an adult who had mild COVID-19 (a few samples of this study predate the infection). The sample titles of this study are shuffled in the database, so cell type and time point are left out.

In its sample, this clonotype was seen many times. This rearrangement joins TRBV7-2 to TRBJ2-1; no clear D. V lost 2 bases and J lost 8, with 4 bases in between. Per the germline V gene, CDR1 is SGHTA and CDR2 is FQGNSA. The CDR3 covers 11 residues. The CDR3 loop is CASSLIHEQFF. In DNA, the CDR3 is TGTGCCAGCAGCTTAATTCATGAGCAGTTCTTC.

This clonotype came up many times. The V call is TRBV20-1, the J call TRBJ2-1, with TRBD2 matching over 12 bases. This CDR3 has 12 amino acids. Per the germline V gene, CDR1 is DFQATT and CDR2 is SNEGSKA (reference sequence). CDR3 nucleotide sequence: TGCTGCGGACTAGCGGGACCCAATGAGCAGTTCTTC. Amino acid sequence: CCGLAGPNEQFF.

The chain has TRBV27 and TRBJ1-5, with D possibly being TRBD1 (5 bases). The CDR3 is 16 amino acids. V lost 6 bases and J 3 bases, leaving 18 bases between the germline ends. CDR1 is MNHEY, CDR2 SMNVEV, per germline (reference sequence). The CDR3 DNA sequence: TGTGCCAGCAGAGAGGGGAGCGGGGGGATCAATCAGCCCCAGCATTTT. This codes for CASREGSGGINQPQHF.

This clonotype was counted between two and nine times. An end of the junction differs from the germline gene, which may be a read error. J is TRBJ2-5 and V is TRBV7-7; D gene ambiguous. The CDR3 has 13 amino acids. CDR1 is SSHAT, CDR2 FNYEAQ, per germline (reference sequence). The CDR3 DNA reads as TGTGCTAGCAGCTGGTCCTCGGGAGAGACCCAGTACTTC. Amino acids: CASSWSSGETQYF.

This clonotype occurred many times. The chain links TRBV20-1 to TRBJ2-1, with 8 bases lining up with TRBD2. V lost 3 bases to trimming and J lost 3 bases; unmatched junction nucleotides: 10. CDR3 length: 16 amino acids. The V gene's germline CDR1 is DFQATT and CDR2 SNEGSKA (reference sequence). CDR3 residues: CSARGSGRDIYNEQFF. CDR3 coding DNA: TGCAGTGCTAGGGGGAGCGGGAGAGATATCTACAATGAGCAGTTCTTC.